This T cell receptor (beta chain) was observed in a study of control samples from healthy donors and cancer patients. Trimming pared 5 bases from V and 0 bases from J, leaving 14 bases between. Germline CDR1 is SGHVS and CDR2 is FQNEAQ. There are 15 residues in the CDR3. The assay was immunoSEQ multiplex PCR, and TCRdb's table has in-frame clones only and misses some. The sample has 390,000 or so clones, around nine tenths seen once. The chain employs TRBV7-8 and TRBJ2-7, with D perhaps assigned TRBD1 or TRBD2 (5 bases each). What was sequenced was PBMCs. This TCR derives from a man in his forties or fifties with head and neck cancer. CDR3 protein: CASSQGTASSYEQYF. Here the CDR3 DNA reads TGTGCCAGCAGCCAAGGGACGGCTAGCTCCTACGAGCAGTACTTC.